A single sample gave rise to the 30 T cell receptor beta chains below, sequenced in a study of blood T cells in healthy people across ages. Next came a second PCR, run for about 7 to 12 cycles, which used a sample-barcoded 5' primer along with a J-beta primer mix. One entry per CDR3 protein, called by TCRdb with MiXCR from the 5' RACE reads. Of around 500,000 distinct CDR3 sequences detected, around 48% appear once; the ten largest clones hold 20% to 25%. The sample comprised blood. The receptors shown here come from an elderly man in good health.

This sequence joins TRBV9 and TRBJ2-1, with TRBD2 matching 15 bases. Germline loops: CDR1 SGDLS, CDR2 YYNGEE. V gave up 4 bases and J gave up 6 bases; unmatched junction bases: 2. CDR3 size: 15 residues. CDR3 in amino acids: CASSRTSGGANEQFF. The CDR3 DNA reads TGTGCCAGCAGCCGGACTAGCGGGGGGGCCAATGAGCAGTTCTTC.

This clonotype was seen a few times. This chain connects TRBV20-1 to TRBJ2-3; D assignment may be TRBD1 or TRBD2 (6 bases each). Germline values: CDR1 DFQATT, CDR2 SNEGSKA (reference sequence). The V and J ends lost 6 bases and 2 bases respectively, with 15 bases between them. The CDR3 is made up of 14 amino acids. CDR3 amino acids: CSANEGGYTDTQYF. In DNA, the CDR3 is TGCAGTGCAAACGAGGGGGGATACACAGATACGCAGTATTTT.

The chain couples TRBV12-3 or TRBV12-4 to TRBJ2-7; the D is unclear. V was clipped by 4 bases and J by 4 bases, with 8 bases between them. This CDR3 comprises 12 residues. The CDR3 reads CASSYRVYEQYF. The CDR3 bases are TGTGCCAGCAGTTATCGAGTTTACGAGCAGTACTTC.

Only a few counts were recorded for this clonotype. The genes are TRBV7-3 and TRBJ2-5; TRBD2 matches 12 bases. CDR1 and CDR2 (germline): SGHTA, FQGTGA. Losses at the gene ends were 1 base for V and 5 bases for J; bases not matched to a gene: 11. The CDR3 loop spans 18 amino acids. CDR3 sequence: CASSLSGLAGGPSETQYF. The CDR3 bases are TGTGCCAGCAGCTTAAGTGGTCTAGCGGGGGGGCCGTCGGAGACCCAGTACTTC.

In regard to this clonotype: A much larger clone is a single base away; this may be a read error. The chain couples TRBV6-6 to TRBJ2-3; 11 bases line up with TRBD2. CDR1 is MNHNY, CDR2 SVGAGI, per germline (reference sequence). The CDR3 consists of 15 residues. V dropped 5 bases and J dropped 10; count of bases not matched to a gene: 11. The CDR3 is CASSATSGAVVAQYF. The CDR3 DNA sequence: TGTGCCAGCAGTGCGACTAGCGGGGCAGTGGTGGCGCAGTATTTT.

This clonotype was seen a handful of times. The chain joins TRBV7-2 to TRBJ2-5; no firm D call. This CDR3 has 11 residues. CDR1 is SGHTA and CDR2 is FQGNSA in the germline V gene. Trimming stripped 5 bases from V and 5 bases from J, with 6 bases between. The CDR3 here is CASSQMETQYF. CDR3 nucleotide sequence: TGTGCCAGCAGCCAGATGGAGACCCAGTACTTC.

This rearrangement joins TRBV20-1 to TRBJ1-2; D is possibly TRBD1 (6 bases). The CDR3 contains 14 residues. The V end lost 4 bases, the J end lost 6 bases, and 18 bases lay between the germline ends. Looked up from germline, CDR1 is DFQATT and CDR2 is SNEGSKA (reference sequence). This CDR3 reads CSAKVRQVGHGYTF. The CDR3 coding sequence is TGCAGTGCTAAAGTCCGACAGGTGGGGCATGGCTACACCTTC.

Turning to this clonotype: A junction boundary mismatches the germline segment, possibly from a read error. The V and J genes are TRBV25-1 and TRBJ1-2; perhaps TRBD1 as D (5 bases). The CDR3 totals 13 residues. Germline V gene lookup returns CDR1 MGHDK and CDR2 SYGVNS. The CDR3 loop is CASSELGRYDYTF. For the CDR3, the DNA is TGTGCCAGCAGTGAATTGGGGCGATATGACTACACCTTC.

This clonotype was seen more than once but under ten times. The chain combines TRBV20-1 with TRBJ2-5; tentative D call: TRBD1 (6 bases). Looked up from germline, CDR1 is DFQATT and CDR2 is SNEGSKA (reference sequence). CDR3 length: 15 amino acids. Trimming stripped 3 bases from V and 9 bases from J, with 23 bases between. In DNA, the CDR3 is TGCAGTGCTAGCAGGGGCCACAACCCAAGAGTGTCCCAGTACTTC. This translates into CSASRGHNPRVSQYF.

The rearrangement joins TRBV28 to TRBJ1-5; D remains unclear. CDR3 length: 14 residues. With 6 bases removed from V and 1 base from J, the gap between germline ends came to 10 bases. Per germline, CDR1 MDHEN and CDR2 SYDVKM. The CDR3 bases are TGTGCCAGCAGGAGATCGGGGAGCAATCAGCCCCAGCATTTT. Translating it yields CASRRSGSNQPQHF.

The chain employs TRBV4-2 and TRBJ2-3; 10 positions match TRBD2. V gave up 5 bases and J gave up 10 bases; unmatched junction bases: 18. The CDR3 is made up of 17 amino acids. Germline loops: CDR1 LGHNA, CDR2 YNFKEQ. This CDR3 reads CASSTGEIGLAEGSQYF. CDR3 nucleotide sequence: TGTGCCAGCAGCACAGGCGAGATTGGACTAGCGGAAGGATCGCAGTATTTT.

This clonotype turned up a few times. The chain employs TRBV4-3 and TRBJ2-1; tentatively, D is TRBD1 (5 bases). Germline assignment: CDR1 LGHNA and CDR2 YSLEER. The CDR3 length is 15 residues. Trimming stripped 0 bases from V and 2 bases from J, with 8 bases between. The CDR3 is CASSQEQQAYNEQFF. The CDR3 bases are TGCGCCAGCAGCCAAGAACAACAGGCCTACAATGAGCAGTTCTTC.

In DNA, the CDR3 is TGTGCCAGCAGTCGCCGAGGCGGGGGATTCCAAGAGACCCAGTACTTC. As protein: CASSRRGGGFQETQYF. The V and J genes are TRBV6-6 and TRBJ2-5; 7 bases fit TRBD2. Germline CDR1 and CDR2: MNHNY and SVGAGI (reference sequence). Losses at the gene ends were 5 bases for V and 1 base for J; bases not matched to a gene: 10. The CDR3 contains 16 residues.

This chain connects TRBV30 to TRBJ2-3; unclear D gene. The V gene's germline CDR1 is GTSNPN and CDR2 SVGIG (reference sequence). This CDR3 spans 13 amino acids. Trimming shortened V by 0 bases and J by 6 bases, and 10 bases separated the two germline ends. This CDR3 is CAWSVKGSDTQYF. Here the CDR3 DNA reads TGTGCCTGGAGTGTTAAAGGGTCCGATACGCAGTATTTT.

This rearrangement joins TRBV7-8 to TRBJ2-1; TRBD1 matches at 8 bases. V dropped 0 bases and J dropped 6; count of bases not matched to a gene: 13. This CDR3 has 18 amino acids. CDR1 and CDR2 from the germline V gene are SGHVS and FQNEAQ. CDR3 region: CASSLAHLGQGTSNEQFF. The CDR3 bases are TGTGCCAGCAGCTTAGCCCACTTAGGACAGGGAACATCCAATGAGCAGTTCTTC.

This clonotype was detected once. CDR3 loop: CASSTGGTGELFF. The CDR3 DNA follows: TGTGCCAGCAGTACAGGGGGGACCGGGGAGCTGTTTTTT. The chain employs TRBV12-3 or TRBV12-4 and TRBJ2-2; 8 bases are shared with TRBD1. The CDR3 consists of 13 residues. V lost 5 bases, J lost 5 bases, and 1 base stayed unmatched.

This clonotype was detected once. V and J are TRBV10-3 and TRBJ2-5; a possible D gene is TRBD1 (6 bases). Germline V gene lookup returns CDR1 ENHRY and CDR2 SYGVKD. The CDR3 consists of 13 residues. Trimming removed 6 bases at V and 5 bases at J, with 13 bases between. CDR3 in DNA: TGTGCCATCAGGGACGACAGGTGGGAGACCCAGTACTTC. Translation: CAIRDDRWETQYF.

This clonotype was counted between two and nine times. The J gene is TRBJ2-1, the V gene TRBV7-9; D is ambiguous. The CDR3 extends over 16 amino acids. The germline V gene encodes CDR1 SEHNR and CDR2 FQNEAQ (reference sequence). V was cut by 5 bases and J by 7 bases, with 21 bases left in between. The CDR3 region has the DNA TGTGCCAGCAGCCCTCGGATAGCTGCCTCCGTAAATGAGCAGTTCTTC. Translation: CASSPRIAASVNEQFF.

The V gene is TRBV20-1, the J gene TRBJ2-7; 8 bases match TRBD1. Germline lookup yields CDR1 DFQATT and CDR2 SNEGSKA (reference sequence). The CDR3 is 12 amino acids. V shed 6 bases, J shed 6 bases, and the junction held 7 bases outside the gene matches. The CDR3 nucleotides are TGCAGTGCGGGAGGACAGGGCCTCGAGCAGTACTTC. Amino acids: CSAGGQGLEQYF.

This clonotype came up once. The genes are TRBV21-1 and TRBJ2-5; no check of the table's D call, TRBD1, against the DNA was made. TRBV21-1 is termed a pseudogene. The CDR3 length is 15 residues. CDR3 sequence (DNA): TGTGCCAGCAGAGACGGACGGGCGCGGCGAGAGACCCAGTACTTC. Translation: CASRDGRARRETQYF.

This clonotype was seen many times. This sequence joins TRBV6-5 and TRBJ2-3; 8 nucleotides line up with TRBD2. The junction had 4 bases not matched to a gene; V was cut back by 5 bases and J by 0 bases. Germline CDR1 MNHEY, CDR2 SVGAGI. The CDR3 loop spans 15 amino acids. CDR3 residues: CASSRSGVSTDTQYF. The CDR3, as DNA: TGTGCCAGCAGTCGTAGCGGGGTTAGCACAGATACGCAGTATTTT.

This clonotype was seen a handful of times. The rearrangement uses TRBV4-3 and TRBJ2-5; D tentatively fits TRBD1 or TRBD2 (5 bases each). This CDR3 region has 16 residues. V was trimmed by 3 bases and J by 1 base, leaving 15 bases between them. Germline CDR1 LGHNA, CDR2 YSLEER. Written as DNA, the CDR3 is TGCGCCAGCAGCCACTTTACCGGGACGGTCCAAGAGACCCAGTACTTC. This encodes CASSHFTGTVQETQYF.

The genes are TRBV20-1 and TRBJ2-3; D ambiguous. Looked up from germline, CDR1 is DFQATT and CDR2 is SNEGSKA (reference sequence). This CDR3 is built from 13 residues. The ends were cut back, 5 bases at V and 6 bases at J, with 15 bases in the middle. The CDR3 sequence: CSADSAPRDTQYF. The CDR3 nucleotides are TGCAGTGCTGATTCCGCCCCGCGGGATACGCAGTATTTT.

The rearrangement uses TRBV2 and TRBJ1-1; TRBD1 is a possible D gene (5 bases). Trimming stripped 4 bases from V and 7 bases from J, with 7 bases between. CDR3 length equals 11 residues. Germline V lookup: CDR1 SNHLY, CDR2 FYNNEI. CDR3 amino acids: CASSAGIEAFF. Written as DNA, the CDR3 is TGTGCCAGCAGTGCAGGGATTGAAGCTTTCTTT.

Of note for this clonotype: At one end the junction does not follow the germline gene, possibly because of a read error. This sequence joins TRBV20-1 and TRBJ2-3; TRBD2 agrees at 9 bases. The germline V gene encodes CDR1 DFQATT and CDR2 SNEGSKA (reference sequence). This CDR3 region has 15 residues. In DNA form, the CDR3 reads TGTAGTGCTAGTGGGCGGGGGGGCGGTACAGATACGCAGTATTTT. Its protein is CSASGRGGGTDTQYF.

This chain links TRBV20-1 with TRBJ2-1; D not resolved. Germline V gene data show CDR1 as DFQATT and CDR2 as SNEGSKA (reference sequence). Between the trimmed V and J ends, which lost 1 base and 5 bases, there was a span of 9 bases. This CDR3 has 13 amino acids. CDR3: CSARAPPNNEQFF. The CDR3 nucleotides are TGCAGTGCTAGAGCCCCCCCGAACAATGAGCAGTTCTTC.

This clonotype occurred a few times. The gene calls are TRBV20-1 and TRBJ1-2; unclear D gene. CDR3 size: 13 residues. Germline loops: CDR1 DFQATT, CDR2 SNEGSKA (reference sequence). V lost 7 bases and J lost 5, with 17 bases in between. DNA for the CDR3: TGCAGTGTCTCAAATTCGGATTCTTATGGCTACACCTTC. Its protein is CSVSNSDSYGYTF.

CDR3 DNA sequence: TGCGCCAGCAGCCATGATGGACAGGGGGTTTTCTATGGCTACACCTTC. It specifies CASSHDGQGVFYGYTF. The V and J genes are TRBV4-3 and TRBJ1-2, with TRBD1 matching 10 bases. The CDR3 loop spans 16 amino acids. V lost 3 bases, J lost 4 bases, and 8 bases stayed unmatched. Germline CDR1 LGHNA, CDR2 YSLEER.

The rearrangement links TRBV7-2 to TRBJ2-7; 8 nucleotides align to TRBD1. CDR3 length equals 14 residues. In germline, CDR1 is SGHTA, CDR2 FQGNSA. After removal of 8 bases from V and 2 bases from J, the junction contained 8 bases not matched to a gene. This CDR3 reads CASRRDRTTYEQYF. CDR3 nucleotides: TGTGCCAGCCGACGGGACAGGACAACCTACGAGCAGTACTTC.

The J gene is TRBJ2-3, the V gene TRBV29-1; a weak D match, TRBD1 (5 bases). Per the germline V gene, CDR1 is SQVTM and CDR2 is ANQGSEA. Trimming took 1 base from V and 3 from J, leaving 17 bases between them. CDR3 length: 16 residues. CDR3 nucleotides: TGCAGCGTTGAAGCCGACCGGGCACCAGGGACAGATACGCAGTATTTT. Translating gives CSVEADRAPGTDTQYF.